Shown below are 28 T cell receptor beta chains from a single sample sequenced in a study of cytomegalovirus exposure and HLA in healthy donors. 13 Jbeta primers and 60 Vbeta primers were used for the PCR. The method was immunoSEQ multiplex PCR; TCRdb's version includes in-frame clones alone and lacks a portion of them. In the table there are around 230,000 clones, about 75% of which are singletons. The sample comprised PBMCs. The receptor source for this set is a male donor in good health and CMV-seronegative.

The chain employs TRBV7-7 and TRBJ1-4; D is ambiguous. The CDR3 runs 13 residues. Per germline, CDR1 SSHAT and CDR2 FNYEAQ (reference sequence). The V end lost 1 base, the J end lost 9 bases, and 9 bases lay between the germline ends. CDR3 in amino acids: CASSLDRSQKLFF. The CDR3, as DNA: TGTGCCAGCAGCTTAGACCGGTCCCAAAAACTGTTTTTT.

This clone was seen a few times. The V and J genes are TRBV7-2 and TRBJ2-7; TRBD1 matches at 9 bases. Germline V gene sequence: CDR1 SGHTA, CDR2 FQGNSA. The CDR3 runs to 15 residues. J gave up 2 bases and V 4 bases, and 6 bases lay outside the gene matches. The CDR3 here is CASSSDRGLPYEQYF. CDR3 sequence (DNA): TGTGCCAGCAGCTCGGACAGGGGCCTACCCTACGAGCAGTACTTC.

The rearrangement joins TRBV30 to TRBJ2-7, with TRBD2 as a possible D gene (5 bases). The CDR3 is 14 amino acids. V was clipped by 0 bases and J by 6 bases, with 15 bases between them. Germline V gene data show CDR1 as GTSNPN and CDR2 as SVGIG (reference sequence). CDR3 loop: CAWSVRASGSEQYF. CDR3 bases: TGTGCCTGGAGTGTACGAGCCAGTGGGAGCGAGCAGTACTTC.

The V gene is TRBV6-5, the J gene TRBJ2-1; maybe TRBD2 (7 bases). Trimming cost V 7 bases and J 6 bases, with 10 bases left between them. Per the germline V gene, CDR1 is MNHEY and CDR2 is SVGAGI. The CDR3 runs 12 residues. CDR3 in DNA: TGTGCCAGCAACGGGGGGCCCAATGAGCAGTTCTTC. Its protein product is CASNGGPNEQFF.

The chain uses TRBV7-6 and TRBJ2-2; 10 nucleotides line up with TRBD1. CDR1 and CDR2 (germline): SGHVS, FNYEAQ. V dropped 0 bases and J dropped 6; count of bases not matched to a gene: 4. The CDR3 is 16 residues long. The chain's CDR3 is CASSLAGTGVPGELFF. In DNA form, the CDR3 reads TGTGCCAGCAGCTTAGCGGGGACAGGGGTCCCCGGGGAGCTGTTTTTT. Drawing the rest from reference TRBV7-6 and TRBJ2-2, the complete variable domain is GAGVSQSPRYKVTKRGQDVALRCDPISGHVSLYWYRQALGQGPEFLTYFNYEAQQDKSGLPNDRFSAERPEGSISTLTIQRTEQRDSAMYRCASSLAGTGVPGELFFGEGSRLTVL.

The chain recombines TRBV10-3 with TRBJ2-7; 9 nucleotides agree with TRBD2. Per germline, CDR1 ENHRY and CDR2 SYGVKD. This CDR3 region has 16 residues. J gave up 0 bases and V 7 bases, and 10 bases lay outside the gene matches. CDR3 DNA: TGTGCCATCACTACTCCTTCTAGCGGGATCTCCTACGAGCAGTACTTC. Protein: CAITTPSSGISYEQYF.

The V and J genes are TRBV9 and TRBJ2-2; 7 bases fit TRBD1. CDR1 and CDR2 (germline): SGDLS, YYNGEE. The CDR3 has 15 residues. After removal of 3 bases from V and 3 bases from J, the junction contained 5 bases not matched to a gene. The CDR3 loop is CASSAHRGHTGELFF. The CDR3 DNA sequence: TGTGCCAGCAGCGCTCACAGGGGACACACCGGGGAGCTGTTTTTT.

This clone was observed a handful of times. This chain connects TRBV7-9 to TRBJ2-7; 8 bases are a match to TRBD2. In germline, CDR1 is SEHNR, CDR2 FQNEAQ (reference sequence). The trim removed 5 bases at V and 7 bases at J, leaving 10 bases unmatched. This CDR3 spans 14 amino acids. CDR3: CASSRIAGTGEQYF. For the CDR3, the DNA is TGTGCCAGCAGCAGAATAGCGGGAACTGGTGAGCAGTACTTC.

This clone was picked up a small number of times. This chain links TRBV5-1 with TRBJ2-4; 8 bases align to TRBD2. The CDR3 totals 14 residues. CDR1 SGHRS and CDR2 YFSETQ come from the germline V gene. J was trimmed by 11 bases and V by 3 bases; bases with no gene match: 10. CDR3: CASSSGGTPEVQYF. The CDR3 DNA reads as TGCGCCAGCAGCTCGGGAGGGACCCCCGAAGTTCAGTACTTC.

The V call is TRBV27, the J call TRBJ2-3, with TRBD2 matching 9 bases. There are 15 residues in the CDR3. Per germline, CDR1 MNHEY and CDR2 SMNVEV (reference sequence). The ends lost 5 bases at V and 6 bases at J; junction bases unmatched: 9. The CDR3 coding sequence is TGTGCCAGCAGTGGTAGCGGGAGCGGGGCCGATACGCAGTATTTT. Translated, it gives CASSGSGSGADTQYF.

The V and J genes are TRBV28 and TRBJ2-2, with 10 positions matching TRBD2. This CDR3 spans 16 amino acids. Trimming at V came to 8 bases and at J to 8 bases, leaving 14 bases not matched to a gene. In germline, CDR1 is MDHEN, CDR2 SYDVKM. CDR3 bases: TGTGCCAGCGGGATTTGGGGACTAGCGAAAGCGGGGGAGCTGTTTTTT. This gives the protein CASGIWGLAKAGELFF.

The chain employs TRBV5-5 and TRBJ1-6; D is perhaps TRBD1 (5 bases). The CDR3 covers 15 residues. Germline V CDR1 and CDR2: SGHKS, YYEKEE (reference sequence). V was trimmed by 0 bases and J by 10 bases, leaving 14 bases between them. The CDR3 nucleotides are TGTGCCAGCAGCTTGGCTCCCAGGGATCAATCACCCCTCCACTTT. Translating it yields CASSLAPRDQSPLHF.

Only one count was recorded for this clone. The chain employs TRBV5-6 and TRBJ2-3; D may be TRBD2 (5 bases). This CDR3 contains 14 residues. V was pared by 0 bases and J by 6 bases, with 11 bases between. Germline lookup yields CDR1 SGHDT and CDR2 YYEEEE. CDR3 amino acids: CASSLASGSDTQYF. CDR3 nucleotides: TGTGCCAGCAGCTTGGCCTCGGGGTCCGATACGCAGTATTTT.

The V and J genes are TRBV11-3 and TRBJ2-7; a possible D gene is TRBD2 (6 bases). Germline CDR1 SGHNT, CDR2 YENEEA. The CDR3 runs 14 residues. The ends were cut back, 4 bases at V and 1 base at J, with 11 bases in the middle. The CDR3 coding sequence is TGTGCCAGCAGCTACGGGGGAGGATCCTACGAGCAGTACTTC. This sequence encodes CASSYGGGSYEQYF.

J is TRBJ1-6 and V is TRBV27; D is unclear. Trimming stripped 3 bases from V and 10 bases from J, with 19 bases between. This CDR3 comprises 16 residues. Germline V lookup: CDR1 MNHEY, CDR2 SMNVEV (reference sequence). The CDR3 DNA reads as TGTGCCAGCAGTTTCCTAGAAGCGGGGAGACGGTCACCCCTCCACTTT. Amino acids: CASSFLEAGRRSPLHF.

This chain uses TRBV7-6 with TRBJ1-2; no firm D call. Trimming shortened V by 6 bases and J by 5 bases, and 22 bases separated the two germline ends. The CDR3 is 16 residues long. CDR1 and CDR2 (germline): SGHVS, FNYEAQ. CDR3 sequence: CASSRNINPAGYGYTF. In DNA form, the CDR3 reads TGTGCCAGCAGTCGAAATATTAATCCGGCAGGTTATGGCTACACCTTC. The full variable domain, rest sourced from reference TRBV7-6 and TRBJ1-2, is GAGVSQSPRYKVTKRGQDVALRCDPISGHVSLYWYRQALGQGPEFLTYFNYEAQQDKSGLPNDRFSAERPEGSISTLTIQRTEQRDSAMYRCASSRNINPAGYGYTFGSGTRLTVV.

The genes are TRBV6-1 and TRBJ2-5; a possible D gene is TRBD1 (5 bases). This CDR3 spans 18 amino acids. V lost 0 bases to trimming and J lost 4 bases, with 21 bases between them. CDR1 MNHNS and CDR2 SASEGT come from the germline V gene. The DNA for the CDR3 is TGTGCCAGCAGTGAAGCCCCTACTTCTGTATCAGGGTTAGAGACCCAGTACTTC. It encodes CASSEAPTSVSGLETQYF.

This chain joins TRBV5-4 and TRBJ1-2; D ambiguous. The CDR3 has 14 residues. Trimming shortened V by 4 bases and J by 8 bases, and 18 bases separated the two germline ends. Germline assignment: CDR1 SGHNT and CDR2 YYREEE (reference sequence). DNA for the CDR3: TGTGCCAGCAGCGGGGAGGACGACCGGCGGGGCTACACCTTC. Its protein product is CASSGEDDRRGYTF. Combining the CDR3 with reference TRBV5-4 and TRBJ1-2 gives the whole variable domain ETGVTQSPTHLIKTRGQQVTLRCSSQSGHNTVSWYQQALGQGPQFIFQYYREEENGRGNFPPRFSGLQFPNYSSELNVNALELDDSALYLCASSGEDDRRGYTFGSGTRLTVV.

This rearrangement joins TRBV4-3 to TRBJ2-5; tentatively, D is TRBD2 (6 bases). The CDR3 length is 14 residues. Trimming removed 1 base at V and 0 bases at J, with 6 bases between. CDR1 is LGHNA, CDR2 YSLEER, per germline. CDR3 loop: CASSQVADQETQYF. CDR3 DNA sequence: TGCGCCAGCAGCCAAGTAGCGGACCAAGAGACCCAGTACTTC.

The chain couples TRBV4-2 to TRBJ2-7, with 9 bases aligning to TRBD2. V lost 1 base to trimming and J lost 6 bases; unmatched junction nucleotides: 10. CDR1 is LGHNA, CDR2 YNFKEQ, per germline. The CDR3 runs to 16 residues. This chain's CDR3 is CASSQGSSGRLTEQYF. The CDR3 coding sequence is TGTGCCAGCAGCCAAGGCTCAAGCGGGAGGCTTACCGAGCAGTACTTC.

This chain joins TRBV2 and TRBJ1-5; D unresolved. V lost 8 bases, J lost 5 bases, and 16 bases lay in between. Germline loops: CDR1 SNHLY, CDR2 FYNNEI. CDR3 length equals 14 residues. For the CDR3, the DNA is TGTGCCAGCGCACCCTCCCAGCGGGATCAGCCCCAGCATTTT. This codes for CASAPSQRDQPQHF.

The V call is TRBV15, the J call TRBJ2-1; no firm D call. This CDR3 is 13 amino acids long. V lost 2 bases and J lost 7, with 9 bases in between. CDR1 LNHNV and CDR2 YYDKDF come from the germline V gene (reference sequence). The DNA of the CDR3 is TGTGCCACCAGCAGACCCCCTCGGAATGAGCAGTTCTTC. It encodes CATSRPPRNEQFF.

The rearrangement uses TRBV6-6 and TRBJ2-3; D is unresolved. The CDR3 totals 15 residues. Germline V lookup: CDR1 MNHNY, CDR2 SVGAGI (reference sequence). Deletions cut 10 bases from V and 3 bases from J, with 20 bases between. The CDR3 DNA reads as TGTGCCACCTCACACGGGTCGTACGGGACAGATACGCAGTATTTT. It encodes CATSHGSYGTDTQYF.

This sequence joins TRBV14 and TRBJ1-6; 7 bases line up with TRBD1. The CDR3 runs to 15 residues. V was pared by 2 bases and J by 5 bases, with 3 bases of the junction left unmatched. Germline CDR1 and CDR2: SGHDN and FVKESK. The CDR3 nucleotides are TGTGCCAGCAGCCAACCTGGGACAGATAATTCACCCCTCCACTTT. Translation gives CASSQPGTDNSPLHF.

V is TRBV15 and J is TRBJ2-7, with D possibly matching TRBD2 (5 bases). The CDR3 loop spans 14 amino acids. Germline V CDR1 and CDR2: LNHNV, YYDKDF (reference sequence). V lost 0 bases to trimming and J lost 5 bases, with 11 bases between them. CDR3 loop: CATSRDLRGNEQYF. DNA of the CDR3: TGTGCCACCAGCAGAGATCTACGGGGAAACGAGCAGTACTTC.

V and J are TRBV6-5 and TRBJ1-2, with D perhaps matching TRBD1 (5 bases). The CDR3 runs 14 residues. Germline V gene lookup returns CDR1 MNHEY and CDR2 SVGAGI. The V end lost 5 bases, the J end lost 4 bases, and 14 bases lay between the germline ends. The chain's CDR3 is CASSGQGGSYGYTF. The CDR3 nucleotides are TGTGCCAGCAGTGGGCAGGGAGGTTCCTATGGCTACACCTTC.

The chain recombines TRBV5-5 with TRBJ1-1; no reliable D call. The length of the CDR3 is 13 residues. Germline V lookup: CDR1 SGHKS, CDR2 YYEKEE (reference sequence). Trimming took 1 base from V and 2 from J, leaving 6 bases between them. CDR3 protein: CASSLSPNTEAFF. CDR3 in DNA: TGTGCCAGCAGCTTGTCTCCTAACACTGAAGCTTTCTTT. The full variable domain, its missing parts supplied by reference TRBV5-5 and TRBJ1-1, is DAGVTQSPTHLIKTRGQQVTLRCSPISGHKSVSWYQQVLGQGPQFIFQYYEKEERGRGNFPDRFSARQFPNYSSELNVNALLLGDSALYLCASSLSPNTEAFFGQGTRLTVV.

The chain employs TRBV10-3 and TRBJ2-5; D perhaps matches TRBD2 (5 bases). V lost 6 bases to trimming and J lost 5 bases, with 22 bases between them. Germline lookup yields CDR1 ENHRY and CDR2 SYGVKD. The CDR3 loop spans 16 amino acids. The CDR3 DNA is TGTGCCATCAGCCAGGACCCTAGCCGCAAGTGGGAGACCCAGTACTTC. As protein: CAISQDPSRKWETQYF.